This T cell receptor beta chain originates from a study of cytomegalovirus exposure and HLA in healthy donors (dated by TCRdb to about 2017). Background for the entire study: An earlier analysis of several hundred of the donors reported about 290 Gb of sequence data and around 110 million unique TCR beta sequences from 150 million to 200 million T cells. About 280 gigabases of sequencing data and roughly 80 million unique TCR sequences made up an early release that covered over 550 HLA-typed donors. Of the approximately 370 genotyped donors, more than 75% were placed in the genetic ancestry cluster associated with self-reported Caucasian donors. The study was designed to test whether signatures of past pathogen exposure could be identified by cataloging public T cell receptors. The study profiled the T cell repertoires of hundreds of subjects by immunosequencing and related them to cytomegalovirus serostatus. Besides the first cohort of roughly 700 subjects, a separate validation cohort made up of over 100 different subjects was used. To predict cytomegalovirus infection status, the study brought together high-throughput TCR immunosequencing, statistical association of individual TCRs with disease status, and machine learning. A later analysis re-analyzed previously published TCR beta repertoires from 666 donors and added high-resolution HLA genotyping to study TCR occurrence patterns. Rather than using new phenotypic data, the later analysis identified candidate immune exposures from TCR beta sequences and from how often those sequences occurred across donors. To decide whether each TCR beta V gene segment behaved as functional or pseudogenic, an earlier analysis of fewer than 750 of the donors relied on high-throughput TCR beta sequencing. Donor age, sex, ethnicity and CMV serostatus were collected together with the repertoire data. Genome-wide SNP genotypes for about three fifths of the roughly 700 donors were used in a later genetic analysis, which treated that subset as a discovery cohort. Every repertoire in the discovery cohort had been generated on one and the same sequencing platform. HLA typing included class I and class II loci at four-digit resolution. The number of typed donors differed by locus: about 620-640 for A, B, C, DRB1 and DQB1; 500 to 550 for DQA1; approximately 610 for DPA1; and some 430 for DPB1. A handful of DR-DQ haplotypes were handled as single units for association and clustering because linkage in the cohort was strong. Among about 400 genotyped donors of the cohort, an average of around 250,000 unique TCR beta nucleotide sequences was sequenced per donor, of which approximately 18% were non-productive.

In total, 666 healthy bone marrow donors made up the cohort. At the time of sampling, all cohort members were nominally healthy, though unrecorded immune exposures were likely present. CMV serostatus was recorded as positive for some 300 and negative for about 50% of the roughly 670 cohort members, whereas no CMV serostatus was recorded for the donor in question. Each donor provided a peripheral blood sample, and peripheral blood mononuclear cells were used for TCR beta sequencing. Genomic DNA extraction from the blood cell samples was performed with the Qiagen DNeasy Blood Extraction Kit. Points on this clone: The antigen it recognizes is unknown.

There are 15 amino acids in the CDR3, from cysteine to phenylalanine inclusive. CDR3 DNA only is kept here, 45 bases in frame from base 1. V lost 4 bases and J lost 0 bases; the stretch between them is 11 bases long. The germline V gene yields ENHRY for CDR1 and SYGVKD for CDR2. The study at large found these results: Correlated functional status among segregating V segments might be attributable to linkage disequilibrium, but an unknown experimental factor could not be ruled out. The study gave a list of under 200 TCR beta chains associated with cytomegalovirus. The authors suggested that the approach could potentially be extended to other disease states and immunological phenotypes. CMV serostatus was the only immune exposure information available for the cohort. Because counts were too low, around 18 rarely observed V segments, including chromosome 9 orphons, were left out of the earlier analysis of over 550 of the donors. An earlier analysis of approximately 530 of the donors showed that most TCR beta V segments appeared in productive rearrangements either about 87% or about 30% of the time, which broadly matched IMGT annotations. Because some donors lacked HLA typing at each locus, the association tests relied only on the typed subset. A later analysis reported that several top co-occurrence clusters appeared linked to parvovirus B19, influenza, CMV and Epstein-Barr virus. Some IMGT-functional V segments, including TRBV6-2 and TRBV6-3, could not be told apart with the 87-base-pair reads, so those segments were excluded. In a later analysis, TCR association rates were found to vary across HLA loci, with the most associated TCRs seen for DRB1 alleles and the fewest for HLA-C alleles. A later analysis found that most CMV-associated TCR beta chains appeared HLA-restricted, with HLA associations seemingly driven largely by CMV exposure. When HLA alleles, especially DR and DQ, strongly co-occurred, attributing TCR associations to individual alleles was difficult. Roughly uniform sequencing depth across donors was assumed in presence/absence analyses, although this assumption may not hold. A group of highly shared sequence variants was considered likely to be a technical artifact of the sequencing pipeline. Across donors, most TCR sequences were observed very rarely, whereas some public TCRs were present in many individuals. At a false discovery rate of 0.05, a later analysis linked approximately 18,000 TCR beta sequences to specific HLA alleles. The classifier was reported to diagnose cytomegalovirus status with high specificity and sensitivity in both the original cohort and the validation cohort. Compared with the 666-donor mean, donors in an Asian-associated ancestry cluster had fewer N-insertions in productive TCRs, according to a later genetic analysis. Three of the identified cytomegalovirus-associated TCR beta chains were confirmed in vitro to be specific for cytomegalovirus antigens. An association between a missense DCLRE1C variant and V-gene and J-gene trimming of TCR beta chains was found in a later genetic analysis and replicated in an independent cohort. A further reported finding was that TCR beta sequences accurately predicted the HLA-A and HLA-B alleles for most subjects in the first cohort. Only TCR beta chains were sequenced in this cohort, and the absence of alpha or paired-chain data limited detectable features. In a later analysis, HLA-associated TCR beta chains were found to be more clonally expanded and to have lower generation probabilities than equally common non-associated chains.

The library was built by means of the immunoSEQ multiplex PCR assay. The multiplex PCR relied on a mix of 60 forward primers for TCR Vbeta segments and 13 reverse primers for TCR Jbeta segments. Amplification of the CDR3 region of rearranged TCR beta genes was performed with a multiplex PCR assay on genomic DNA. The Illumina HiSeq System was used to sequence the amplified TCR beta libraries as 87-base-pair reads. The original pipeline was this. In a later analysis, tens of millions of unique TCR beta chains were counted across the 500 to 850 repertoires, and roughly 11 million of these chains were shared by at least two donors. A nearest-neighbor algorithm error-corrected the raw reads and collapsed the reads into unique sequences, merging closely related sequences to remove PCR and sequencing errors. Alignment of CDR3 sequences to IMGT reference sequences was used to assign V, D and J gene segments. For a sequence to be retained, a match of at least six nucleotides to both a V gene segment and a J gene segment was required. Rearrangements were classified as productive when the CDR3 lacked stop codons and remained in frame with V and J, and all other rearrangements were classified as non-productive. CDR3 was defined according to IMGT convention as the region running from the second conserved V-encoded cysteine to the conserved J-encoded phenylalanine. The earlier analysis of 587 of the donors excluded any sequence lacking an unambiguous match to a single V gene segment. An earlier analysis of several hundred of the donors called V segments functional above 56.7% productive rearrangements and segregating when the between-donor standard deviation exceeded 5%. A statistical classification framework was built for diagnosing cytomegalovirus status from the catalog of TCR beta chain sequences. V and J gene assignment, in a later analysis, came from comparing TCR nucleotide sequences with IMGT/GENE-DB human TR gene sequences. In a later analysis, CDR3 sequences and most-parsimonious VDJ recombination scenarios were assigned using the TCRdist pipeline. In a later analysis, every TCR beta chain was defined by the combination of its CDR3 amino acid sequence and its V-gene family, and reads without a unique V-gene family were dropped. As a way to deal with suspected cross-contamination and a sequencing artifact, a later analysis dropped approximately 590 nucleotide sequences that were highly shared and had low generation probability. In a later analysis, a clonal expansion index was calculated for each public chain from normalized within-repertoire ranks of inferred template counts. In a later analysis, generation probabilities were computed using a VDJ recombination model fitted to out-of-frame rearrangements, and the results were checked against IGoR. In a later analysis, TCR-TCR, TCR-HLA and TCR-CMV co-occurrence was scored with hypergeometric tests, and a repertoire-size bias correction was applied to TCR pairs. To estimate false discovery rates, a later analysis permuted the HLA or CMV assignments 20 times. In a later analysis, co-occurring TCRs were grouped using DBSCAN, and TCRdist sequence similarity was added for clustering within HLA-allele-positive subsets. For co-occurrence clustering, repertoires with fewer than 30,000 or more than 120,000 public chains were excluded, along with four to six repertoires with anomalous nucleotide sharing. TCRdb re-hosts the immuneACCESS table, in-frame sequences only. Its copies lack some clones; in the studies checked, an unresolved V gene accounts for under half of them, and the cause for the rest is not known. V, J and clone size are those of that table, while D and trimming were read from the DNA. The sample table on file contains about 40,000 clones. More than 4.5% of the sample rests with the top ten.

The receptor chain draws on TRBV10-3 and TRBJ2-3; the D gene is possibly TRBD1, with 6 bases matching. The sample comprised PBMCs. The source of this sequence is a human donor in good health. The encoded CDR3 is CAISGWTDSTDTQYF. DNA sequence: TGTGCCATCAGTGGATGGACAGATAGCACAGATACGCAGTATTTT.